The 6 T cell receptor beta chains listed next were all sequenced from one sample in a study of cytomegalovirus exposure and HLA in healthy donors. The protocol was immunoSEQ multiplex PCR, while the TCRdb copy is restricted to in-frame clones and leaves out a portion. Among about 280,000 clones listed, approximately 87% were seen once. Sample: PBMCs. The receptors were sampled from a woman in her late teens or twenties in good health and CMV-seronegative.

The chain couples TRBV28 to TRBJ2-1; TRBD1 is a possible D gene (6 bases). CDR1 MDHEN and CDR2 SYDVKM come from the germline V gene. The V gene lost 7 bases and the J gene lost 3 bases, with 13 bases spanning the gap. The CDR3 runs 14 residues. In nucleotides, the CDR3 is TGTGCCAGCAACCCGACAGGCGTCTACAATGAGCAGTTCTTC. This sequence encodes CASNPTGVYNEQFF. The variable domain in full, completed from reference TRBV28 and TRBJ2-1, reads DVKVTQSSRYLVKRTGEKVFLECVQDMDHENMFWYRQDPGLGLRLIYFSYDVKMKEKGDIPEGYSVSREKKERFSLILESASTNQTSMYLCASNPTGVYNEQFFGPGTRLTVL.

In its sample, this clone was seen once. The genes are TRBV5-1 and TRBJ1-1; possible D gene TRBD1, 5 bases. Looked up from germline, CDR1 is SGHRS and CDR2 is YFSETQ. Trimming stripped 4 bases from V and 5 bases from J, with 18 bases between. The CDR3 totals 15 residues. CDR3 region: CASSRGGSMITEAFF. CDR3 in DNA: TGCGCCAGCAGCCGGGGGGGGTCTATGATAACTGAAGCTTTCTTT.

The chain has TRBV28 and TRBJ1-5; no reliable D call. Germline-derived CDR1 and CDR2 are MDHEN and SYDVKM. This CDR3 has 13 residues. V lost 3 bases to trimming and J lost 0 bases, with 3 bases between them. CDR3 nucleotide sequence: TGTGCCAGCAGTTTTAATAGCAATCAGCCCCAGCATTTT. As protein: CASSFNSNQPQHF.

The gene calls are TRBV5-4 and TRBJ1-6; possible D gene TRBD1, 5 bases. The CDR3 runs 14 residues. Trimming removed 4 bases from V and 8 bases from J, with 13 bases in between. Germline V lookup: CDR1 SGHNT, CDR2 YYREEE (reference sequence). The CDR3 protein is CASSRIGEDSPLHF. The CDR3 DNA follows: TGTGCCAGCAGCCGGATAGGGGAGGATTCACCCCTCCACTTT.

Details on this clone: One end of the junction is discordant with germline, which a read error may explain. The genes are TRBV7-7 and TRBJ2-5; 10 bases line up with TRBD1. Germline V gene data show CDR1 as SSHAT and CDR2 as FNYEAQ (reference sequence). The CDR3 extends over 13 amino acids. The chain's CDR3 is CASSRDRGETQYF. The DNA for the CDR3 is TGTGCTAGCAGTAGGGACAGGGGAGAGACCCAGTACTTC.

This chain joins TRBV9 and TRBJ1-3, with 11 nucleotides matching TRBD1. CDR3 length: 15 amino acids. The V segment lost 4 bases and the J segment 6 bases; nucleotides outside the gene matches: 6. In germline, CDR1 is SGDLS, CDR2 YYNGEE. CDR3 in amino acids: CASSPDRGRENTIYF. The CDR3 DNA reads TGTGCCAGCAGCCCGGACAGGGGGCGAGAAAACACCATATATTTT.